What follows is one T cell receptor beta chain and its context. It has no known antigen specificity. No base quality values were provided; no much bigger clone lies one nucleotide off. The CDR3 regions of human TCRbeta chains were analyzed by immunosequencing. The study's own analysis went as follows. Repertoire TCRs were checked for matches against a reference library of SARS-CoV-2-specific TCRs that had been generated using the MIRA antigen-specificity platform. Breadth meant the fraction of unique TCRs that were SARS-CoV-2-associated, whereas depth meant the fraction of total T cells that were SARS-CoV-2-associated. Using the MIRA data, each spike-specific TCR was assigned both to the spike region to which the TCR was reactive and to a CD4 or CD8 class. Log10-transformed breadth and depth values were compared by one-way ANOVA with Sidak's multiple comparisons tests. TCRdb took this table from immuneACCESS and kept in-frame rearrangements with V and J called. Such tables lack part of the clones; where checked against another copy, unresolved V genes explain under half of the gap, and the rest is unexplained. The V and J calls and the clone size are those of that table, but D and trimming were determined from the DNA. A total of fewer than 120,000 clones appear in this sample, 80% to 95% of them only once. The biggest ten clones account for roughly 7.8% of the sample.

This specimen comes from a study of T cell responses to AZD1222 COVID-19 vaccine (dated by TCRdb to about 2021). Turning to the overall study: AZD1222 recipients with second doses at about 4 weeks or about 12 weeks were pooled, because spike-specific TCR depth and breadth did not differ between schedules. Enrollment into the trials was organized by age into subgroups of 18-55, 56-69 and 70-plus years, and those subgroups contained roughly 140, 27 and 60 TCR-sequenced participants, respectively. TCR sequencing was performed for approximately 240 trial participants, of whom approximately 200 were given two doses of AZD1222 and about 25 were given two doses of MenACWY control vaccine. General findings and caveats noted by the study authors: After two AZD1222 doses, spike-specific TCR breadth and depth were significantly higher than at day 0 and than in MenACWY recipients. Reportedly, close to half of the unique spike-specific TCRs recognized epitopes lying outside the regions that are mutated in the B.1.351 and B.1.1.7 variants. The 56-69-year group was small, and its depth increase did not reach significance, likely because of low power. Because no samples from the day 14 peak response were available, repertoires could be characterized only after the peak T cell response. Conclusions about previously exposed vaccinees are limited because only five to seven AZD1222 recipients were SARS-CoV-2 seropositive at baseline. Vaccine-associated CD4 TCRs spanned the whole spike protein, with dominant responses in regions 160-218 and 743-854. Participants were mostly white British, with more females than males. The authors suggested clonal diversity may have been underestimated.

The intended sense of this specimen's time point label: baseline before first vaccination. Vaccinee samples were obtained from the UK trials COV001 and COV002, which included a single-blind randomized controlled phase 2/3 trial of AZD1222 (ChAdOx1 nCoV-19) in healthy adults. For TCRbeta chain sequencing, PBMC samples were collected from trial participants at day 0 and at day 28 after the second dose. This TCR came from an adult in good health. The source was peripheral blood, collected on day 0 of AZD1222 vaccination.

The DNA sequence reads TGTGCCAGCAGTCTTGGACGGGGGGCGACTAATGAAAAACTGTTTTTT. Its translation reads: CASSLGRGATNEKLFF. The sequence links TRBV7-9 to TRBJ1-4; TRBD1 is possibly the D segment (6 matching bases). The V and J ends are trimmed by 6 bases and 2 bases, leaving 16 bases between them. The germline V gene encodes CDR1 SEHNR and CDR2 FQNEAQ (reference sequence). CDR3 length: 16 amino acids, cysteine to phenylalanine. The kept DNA is CDR3 alone, 48 bases in frame from the first base.